The next 16 T cell receptor beta chains were all read from a single sample in a study of cytomegalovirus exposure and HLA in healthy donors. Sequencing was performed with immunoSEQ multiplex PCR; in TCRdb, only in-frame clones are kept and a portion is missing. The repertoire holds around 150,000 clones, roughly nine tenths seen once, with about 3% in the top ten. What was sequenced was PBMCs. The receptors were gathered from a young woman in good health and CMV-seropositive.

The genes are TRBV27 and TRBJ1-2, with TRBD1 identical over 8 bases. The V gene end was trimmed by 6 bases and the J gene end by 7 bases; junction bases not matched to a gene: 16. This CDR3 contains 16 residues. The germline V gene has CDR1 MNHEY and CDR2 SMNVEV (reference sequence). The CDR3 spells CASSSPTTGVHRGYTF. In nucleotides, the CDR3 is TGTGCCAGCAGCTCACCAACGACAGGGGTACATCGTGGCTACACCTTC.

In regard to this clone: A read error may produce the germline difference seen at one junction end. The chain couples TRBV5-4 to TRBJ1-2, with TRBD1 as a possible D gene (5 bases). CDR3 size: 12 residues. From germline, CDR1 is SGHNT and CDR2 YYREEE (reference sequence). The CDR3 region has the DNA TGTGCCAGCAGGTTGGACATTTCTGGCTACACCTTC. Its translation is CASRLDISGYTF.

The J gene is TRBJ1-2, the V gene TRBV19, with D hard to call. The CDR3 extends over 13 amino acids. The V end was cut by 5 bases, the J end by 7 bases, with 14 bases between. Germline CDR1 is LNHDA and CDR2 is SQIVND (reference sequence). CDR3 in amino acids: CASSSVGFSGYTF. The CDR3, as DNA: TGTGCCAGTAGTTCGGTCGGGTTTAGTGGCTACACCTTC.

The rearrangement links TRBV30 to TRBJ2-7; tentatively, D is TRBD1 (6 bases). This CDR3 contains 14 residues. Trimming took off 3 bases at V and 5 bases at J, with 17 bases between the two ends. The V gene's germline CDR1 is GTSNPN and CDR2 SVGIG (reference sequence). The CDR3: CAWSMGQRNDEQYF. The CDR3 DNA reads as TGTGCCTGGAGCATGGGACAAAGAAACGACGAGCAGTACTTC.

The chain carries TRBV12-5 and TRBJ2-1, with 9 bases matching TRBD2. There are 15 residues in the CDR3. From germline, CDR1 is LGHNT and CDR2 FRNRAP. CDR3 in DNA: TGTGCCACCCGGCTACTAGCGGGCCCCTACAATGAGCAGTTCTTC. This translates into CATRLLAGPYNEQFF. The full variable domain, its missing parts supplied by reference TRBV12-5 and TRBJ2-1, is DARVTQTPRHKVTEMGQEVTMRCQPILGHNTVFWYRQTMMQGLELLAYFRNRAPLDDSGMPKDRFSAEMPDATLATLKIQPSEPRDSAVYFCATRLLAGPYNEQFFGPGTRLTVL.

The rearrangement joins TRBV10-2 to TRBJ2-1; 10 bases line up with TRBD2. Germline assignment: CDR1 WSHSY and CDR2 SAAADI. The CDR3 sequence is 15 residues long. J lost 8 bases, V lost 1 base, and 5 bases had no gene match. CDR3 bases: TGCGCCAGCAGTGAGTATAGCGGGAGGCTCGATGAGCAGTTCTTC. Encoded protein: CASSEYSGRLDEQFF.

The chain couples TRBV5-1 to TRBJ1-3, with 7 bases identical to TRBD1. CDR1 SGHRS and CDR2 YFSETQ come from the germline V gene. V lost 3 bases to trimming and J lost 2 bases; unmatched junction nucleotides: 14. This CDR3 is built from 18 residues. In DNA form, the CDR3 reads TGCGCCAGCAGCTCCCGACAGGGTTTTGGCTCGGCTGGAAACACCATATATTTT. Its protein product is CASSSRQGFGSAGNTIYF.

The V gene is TRBV5-6, the J gene TRBJ2-3; D might be TRBD2 (6 bases). Trimming removed 1 base at V and 0 bases at J, with 21 bases between. The germline V gene encodes CDR1 SGHDT and CDR2 YYEEEE. This CDR3 contains 19 residues. The CDR3 coding sequence is TGTGCCAGCAGCTTGTCCGGACTAAGGCCTATAGCTAGCACAGATACGCAGTATTTT. Translated: CASSLSGLRPIASTDTQYF.

The gene calls are TRBV6-1 and TRBJ1-5; 7 nucleotides line up with TRBD1. Germline loops: CDR1 MNHNS, CDR2 SASEGT. CDR3 length: 13 amino acids. Losses at the gene ends were 3 bases for V and 9 bases for J; bases not matched to a gene: 5. CDR3 sequence (DNA): TGTGCCAGCAGTGAGACAGGGATCGTGCCCCAGCATTTT. This codes for CASSETGIVPQHF.

V gene TRBV28 combines with J gene TRBJ2-3; weak D call: TRBD2 (6 bases). Germline CDR1 is MDHEN and CDR2 is SYDVKM. Trimming shortened V by 0 bases and J by 2 bases, and 12 bases separated the two germline ends. CDR3 length equals 16 residues. CDR3 sequence (DNA): TGTGCCAGCAGTTTATGGGTAGCGGAGAACACAGATACGCAGTATTTT. Translation: CASSLWVAENTDTQYF. Full variable domain (outside the CDR3, taken from reference TRBV28 and TRBJ2-3): DVKVTQSSRYLVKRTGEKVFLECVQDMDHENMFWYRQDPGLGLRLIYFSYDVKMKEKGDIPEGYSVSREKKERFSLILESASTNQTSMYLCASSLWVAENTDTQYFGPGTRLTVL.

The rearrangement joins TRBV7-3 to TRBJ2-3; 10 bases match TRBD1. Germline V gene lookup returns CDR1 SGHTA and CDR2 FQGTGA. This CDR3 region has 13 residues. The V gene end was trimmed by 4 bases and the J gene end by 5 bases; junction bases not matched to a gene: 0. The CDR3 coding sequence is TGTGCCAGCAGCTGGGACAGGGGAGATACGCAGTATTTT. It encodes CASSWDRGDTQYF.

The V and J genes are TRBV10-2 and TRBJ2-7, with 8 bases lining up with TRBD2. This CDR3 has 14 residues. The junction had 6 bases not matched to a gene; V was cut back by 3 bases and J by 5 bases. CDR1 and CDR2 from the germline V gene are WSHSY and SAAADI. The CDR3 loop reads CASSETAGGHEQYF. CDR3 bases: TGCGCCAGCAGTGAAACTGCGGGAGGACACGAGCAGTACTTC.

This rearrangement joins TRBV6-5 to TRBJ2-7; TRBD2 matches at 7 bases. The V gene end was trimmed by 7 bases and the J gene end by 7 bases; junction bases not matched to a gene: 13. Germline loops: CDR1 MNHEY, CDR2 SVGAGI. This CDR3 contains 14 residues. The DNA for the CDR3 is TGTGCCAGCACTCGACTAGCTACACTAGGAGAGCAGTACTTC. Translating it yields CASTRLATLGEQYF.

This chain links TRBV7-9 with TRBJ2-5, with 9 bases identical to TRBD2. V dropped 2 bases and J dropped 2; count of bases not matched to a gene: 15. CDR1 and CDR2 (germline): SEHNR, FQNEAQ (reference sequence). The CDR3 is 19 residues long. The CDR3 region is CASSLTSLISGRNQETQYF. The CDR3 DNA reads as TGTGCCAGCAGCTTAACTAGCTTGATCAGCGGGAGGAATCAAGAGACCCAGTACTTC.

The gene calls are TRBV18 and TRBJ2-5; 7 nucleotides align to TRBD2. CDR1 KGHSH and CDR2 LQKENI come from the germline V gene. The junction had 4 bases not matched to a gene; V was cut back by 4 bases and J by 2 bases. The CDR3 has 14 residues. CDR3 nucleotide sequence: TGTGCCAGCTCACAACTAGCGAAACAAGAGACCCAGTACTTC. It translates to CASSQLAKQETQYF. Full variable domain (outside the CDR3, taken from reference TRBV18 and TRBJ2-5): NAGVMQNPRHLVRRRGQEARLRCSPMKGHSHVYWYRQLPEEGLKFMVYLQKENIIDESGMPKERFSAEFPKEGPSILRIQQVVRGDSAAYFCASSQLAKQETQYFGPGTRLLVL.

The chain uses TRBV2 and TRBJ2-1; 8 nucleotides line up with TRBD2. Germline V lookup: CDR1 SNHLY, CDR2 FYNNEI. V trimming: 6 bases; J trimming: 3 bases; junction bases outside the gene matches: 4. This CDR3 has 14 residues. CDR3 in DNA: TGTGCCAGCAGGTTACTAGCGGACTACAATGAGCAGTTCTTC. It encodes CASRLLADYNEQFF.